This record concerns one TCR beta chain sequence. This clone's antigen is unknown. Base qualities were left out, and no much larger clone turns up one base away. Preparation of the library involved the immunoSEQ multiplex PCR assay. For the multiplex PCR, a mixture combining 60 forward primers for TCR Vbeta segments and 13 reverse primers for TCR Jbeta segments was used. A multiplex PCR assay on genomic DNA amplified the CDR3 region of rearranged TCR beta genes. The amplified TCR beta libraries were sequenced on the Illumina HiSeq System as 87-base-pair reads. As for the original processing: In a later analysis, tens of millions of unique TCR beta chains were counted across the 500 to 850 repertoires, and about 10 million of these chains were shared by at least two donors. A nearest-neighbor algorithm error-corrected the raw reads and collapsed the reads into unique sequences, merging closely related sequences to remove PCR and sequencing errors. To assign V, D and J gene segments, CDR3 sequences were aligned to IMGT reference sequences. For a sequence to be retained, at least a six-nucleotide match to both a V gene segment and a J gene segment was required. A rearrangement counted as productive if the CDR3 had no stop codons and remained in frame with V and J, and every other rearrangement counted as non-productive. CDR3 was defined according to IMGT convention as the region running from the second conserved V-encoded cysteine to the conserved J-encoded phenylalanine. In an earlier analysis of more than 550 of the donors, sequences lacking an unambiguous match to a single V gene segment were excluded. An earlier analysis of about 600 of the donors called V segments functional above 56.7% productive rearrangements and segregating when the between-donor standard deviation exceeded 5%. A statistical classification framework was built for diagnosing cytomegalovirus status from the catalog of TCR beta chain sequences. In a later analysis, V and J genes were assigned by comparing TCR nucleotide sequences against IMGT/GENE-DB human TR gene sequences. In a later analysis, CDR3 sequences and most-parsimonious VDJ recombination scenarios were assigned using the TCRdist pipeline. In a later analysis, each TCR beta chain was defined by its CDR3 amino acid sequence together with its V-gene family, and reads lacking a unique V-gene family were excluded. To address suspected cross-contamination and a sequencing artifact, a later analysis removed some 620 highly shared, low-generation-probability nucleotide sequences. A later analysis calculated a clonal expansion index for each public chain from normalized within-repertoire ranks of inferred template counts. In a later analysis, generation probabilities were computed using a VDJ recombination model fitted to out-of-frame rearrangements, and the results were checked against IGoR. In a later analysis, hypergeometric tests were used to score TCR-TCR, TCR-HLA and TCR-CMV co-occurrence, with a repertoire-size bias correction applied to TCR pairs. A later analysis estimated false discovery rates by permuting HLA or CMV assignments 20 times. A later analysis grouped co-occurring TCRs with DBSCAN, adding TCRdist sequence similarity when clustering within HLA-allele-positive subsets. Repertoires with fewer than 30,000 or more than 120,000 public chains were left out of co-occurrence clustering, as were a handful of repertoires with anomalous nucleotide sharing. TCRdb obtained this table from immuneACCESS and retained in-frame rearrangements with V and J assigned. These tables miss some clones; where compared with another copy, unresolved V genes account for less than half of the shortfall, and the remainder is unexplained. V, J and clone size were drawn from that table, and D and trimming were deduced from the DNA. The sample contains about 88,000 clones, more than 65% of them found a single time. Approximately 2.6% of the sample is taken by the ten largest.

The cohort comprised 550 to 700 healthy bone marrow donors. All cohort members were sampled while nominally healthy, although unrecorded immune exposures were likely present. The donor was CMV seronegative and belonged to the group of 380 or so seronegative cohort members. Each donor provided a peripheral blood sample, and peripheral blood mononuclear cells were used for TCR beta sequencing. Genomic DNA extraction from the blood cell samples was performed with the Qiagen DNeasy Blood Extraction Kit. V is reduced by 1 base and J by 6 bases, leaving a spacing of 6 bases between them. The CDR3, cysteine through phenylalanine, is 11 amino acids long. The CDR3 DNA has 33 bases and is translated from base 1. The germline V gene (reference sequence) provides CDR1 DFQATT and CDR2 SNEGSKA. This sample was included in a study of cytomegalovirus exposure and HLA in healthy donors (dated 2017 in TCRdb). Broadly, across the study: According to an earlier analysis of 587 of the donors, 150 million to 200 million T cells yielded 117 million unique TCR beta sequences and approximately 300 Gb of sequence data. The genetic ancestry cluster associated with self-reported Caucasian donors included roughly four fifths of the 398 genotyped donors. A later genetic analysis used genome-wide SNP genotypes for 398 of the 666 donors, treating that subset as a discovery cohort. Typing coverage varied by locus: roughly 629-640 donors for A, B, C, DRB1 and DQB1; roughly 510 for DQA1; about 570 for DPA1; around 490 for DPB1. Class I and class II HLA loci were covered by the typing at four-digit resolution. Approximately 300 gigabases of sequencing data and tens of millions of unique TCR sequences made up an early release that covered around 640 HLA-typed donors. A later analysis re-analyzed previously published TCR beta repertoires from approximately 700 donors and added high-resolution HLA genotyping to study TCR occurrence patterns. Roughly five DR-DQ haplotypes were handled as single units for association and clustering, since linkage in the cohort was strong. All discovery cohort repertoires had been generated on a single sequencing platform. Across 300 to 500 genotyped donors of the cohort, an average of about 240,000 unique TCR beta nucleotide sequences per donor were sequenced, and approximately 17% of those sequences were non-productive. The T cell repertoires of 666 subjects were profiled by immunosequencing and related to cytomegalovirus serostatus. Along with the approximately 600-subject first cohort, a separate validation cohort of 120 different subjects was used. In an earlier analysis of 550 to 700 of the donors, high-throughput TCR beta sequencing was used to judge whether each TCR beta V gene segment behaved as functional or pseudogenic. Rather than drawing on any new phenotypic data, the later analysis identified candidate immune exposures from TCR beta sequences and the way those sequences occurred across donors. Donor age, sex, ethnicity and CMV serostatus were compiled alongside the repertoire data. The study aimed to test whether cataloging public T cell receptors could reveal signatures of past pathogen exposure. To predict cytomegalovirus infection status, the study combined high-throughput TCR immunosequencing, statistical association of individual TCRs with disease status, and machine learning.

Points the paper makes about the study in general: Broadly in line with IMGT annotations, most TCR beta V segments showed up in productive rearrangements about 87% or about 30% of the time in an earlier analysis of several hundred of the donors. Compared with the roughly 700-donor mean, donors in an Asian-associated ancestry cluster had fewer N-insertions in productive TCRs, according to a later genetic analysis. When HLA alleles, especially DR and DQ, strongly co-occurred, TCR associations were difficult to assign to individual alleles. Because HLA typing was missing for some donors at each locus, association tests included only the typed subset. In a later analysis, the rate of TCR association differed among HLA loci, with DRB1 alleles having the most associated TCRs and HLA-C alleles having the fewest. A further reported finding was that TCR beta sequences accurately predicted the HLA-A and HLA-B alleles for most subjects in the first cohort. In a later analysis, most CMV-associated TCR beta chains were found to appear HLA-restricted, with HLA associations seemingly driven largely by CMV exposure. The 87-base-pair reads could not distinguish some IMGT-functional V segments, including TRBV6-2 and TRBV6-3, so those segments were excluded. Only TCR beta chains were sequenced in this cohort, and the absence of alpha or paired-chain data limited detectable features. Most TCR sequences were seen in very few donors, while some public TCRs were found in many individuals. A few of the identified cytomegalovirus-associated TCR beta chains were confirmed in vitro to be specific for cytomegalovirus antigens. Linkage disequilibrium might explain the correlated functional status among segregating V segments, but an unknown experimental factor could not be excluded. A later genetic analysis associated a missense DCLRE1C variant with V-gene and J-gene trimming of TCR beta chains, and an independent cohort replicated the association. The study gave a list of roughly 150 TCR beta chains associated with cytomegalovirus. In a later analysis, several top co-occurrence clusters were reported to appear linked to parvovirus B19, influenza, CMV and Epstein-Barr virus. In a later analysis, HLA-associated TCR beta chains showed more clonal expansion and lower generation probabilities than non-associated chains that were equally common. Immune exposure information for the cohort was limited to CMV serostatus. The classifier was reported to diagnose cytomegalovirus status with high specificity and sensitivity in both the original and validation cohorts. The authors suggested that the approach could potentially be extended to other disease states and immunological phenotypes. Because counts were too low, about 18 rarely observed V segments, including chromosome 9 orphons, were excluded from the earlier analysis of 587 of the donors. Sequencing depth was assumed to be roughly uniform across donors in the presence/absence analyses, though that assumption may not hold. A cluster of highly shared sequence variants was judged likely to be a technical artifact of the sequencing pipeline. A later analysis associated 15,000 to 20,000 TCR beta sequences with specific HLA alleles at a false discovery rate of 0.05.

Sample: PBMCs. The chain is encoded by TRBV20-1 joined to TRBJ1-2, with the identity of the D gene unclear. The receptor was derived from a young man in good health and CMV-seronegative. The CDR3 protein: CSARGRNGYTF. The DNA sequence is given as TGCAGTGCTAGAGGGAGGAATGGCTACACCTTC.